The present TCR beta chain was sequenced within a study of cytomegalovirus exposure and HLA in healthy donors. General study results and limits: Later, TCR association rates were found to vary by HLA locus, highest for DRB1 and lowest for HLA-C. One variant, a missense change in DCLRE1C, was linked in a later analysis to TCR beta V- and J-gene trimming. The investigators catalogued some 150 TCR beta chains as cytomegalovirus-associated.

This clone was seen a single time. Its antigen remains unidentified. Per germline, CDR1 MGHRA and CDR2 YSYEKL. The V and J ends lost 4 bases and 2 bases, in that order; junction bases with no gene match: 7. The CDR3 is made up of 17 amino acids. The primer mix had 60 Vbeta and 13 Jbeta primers. Under the authors' procedure: Tens of millions of unique TCR beta chains, 9 million to 14 million shared, were counted in a later analysis. Profiling relied on immunoSEQ multiplex PCR, and the TCRdb table lists in-frame clones only, not all of them. V and J calls and clone size are copied from that table; D and trimming were computed from the DNA. This table holds 130,000 or so clones, around 72% found once.

The J gene is TRBJ2-5, the V gene TRBV4-1, with 13 bases matching TRBD2. Sequenced: PBMCs. This receptor was obtained from a man aged 45-65 years in good health and CMV-seropositive. Here the CDR3 DNA reads TGCGCCAGCAGCCTGGGACTAGCGGGGCCACCTCAAGAGACCCAGTACTTC. Its protein is CASSLGLAGPPQETQYF.